This TCR beta chain was identified during a study of PD-1 blockade in mismatch repair-deficient tumors. Background on the study: Enrolled about 2013-2016, patients had progressing, pretreated mismatch repair-deficient cancers of about a dozen types. Broader study findings: After pembrolizumab, tumor-resident clones rose rapidly, then generally contracted before radiologic responses.

Measured with immunoSEQ multiplex PCR; TCRdb has only the in-frame clones, and not every one. The table shows about 120,000 clones, with roughly 86% occurring only once. This CDR3 is built from 17 residues. CDR1 SGHVS and CDR2 FQNEAQ come from the germline V gene. V lost 2 bases and J lost 3, with 20 bases in between. Turning to this clone: Its antigen is as yet unknown.

Mismatch repair deficiency was confirmed in all patients, by PCR or immunohistochemistry. The TCR-sequenced patients were a few responders to pembrolizumab. This sample comprised peripheral blood, obtained 44 weeks after starting pembrolizumab. The source is an adult with mismatch repair-deficient cancer. This chain connects TRBV7-8 to TRBJ2-7; D possibly corresponds to TRBD1 (6 bases). In nucleotides, the CDR3 is TGTGCCAGCAGCTTACTTTCGGGGTCGACAGGAAGCTACGAGCAGTACTTC. Amino acids: CASSLLSGSTGSYEQYF. Full variable domain (remainder filled in from reference TRBV7-8 and TRBJ2-7): GAGVSQSPRYKVAKRGQDVALRCDPISGHVSLFWYQQALGQGPEFLTYFQNEAQLDKSGLPSDRFFAERPEGSVSTLKIQRTQQEDSAVYLCASSLLSGSTGSYEQYFGPGTRLTVT.